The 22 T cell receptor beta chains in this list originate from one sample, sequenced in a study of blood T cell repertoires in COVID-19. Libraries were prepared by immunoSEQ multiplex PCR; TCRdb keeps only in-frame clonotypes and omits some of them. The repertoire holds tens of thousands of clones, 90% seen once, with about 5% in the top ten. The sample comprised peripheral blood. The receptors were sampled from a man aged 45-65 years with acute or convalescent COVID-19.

In DNA, the CDR3 is TGTGCCAGCAGCTTGGGGCCGACAACTAATGAAAAACTGTTTTTT. Amino acids: CASSLGPTTNEKLFF. V and J are TRBV5-6 and TRBJ1-4, with D uncertain. Germline lookup yields CDR1 SGHDT and CDR2 YYEEEE. V shed 0 bases and J shed 0 bases, with 6 bases lying between them. The CDR3 length is 15 residues.

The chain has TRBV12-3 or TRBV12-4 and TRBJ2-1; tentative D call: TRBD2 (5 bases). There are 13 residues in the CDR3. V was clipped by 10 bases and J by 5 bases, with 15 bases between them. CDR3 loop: CAIRPGSHNEQFF. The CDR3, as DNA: TGTGCCATCCGACCGGGGTCCCACAATGAGCAGTTCTTC.

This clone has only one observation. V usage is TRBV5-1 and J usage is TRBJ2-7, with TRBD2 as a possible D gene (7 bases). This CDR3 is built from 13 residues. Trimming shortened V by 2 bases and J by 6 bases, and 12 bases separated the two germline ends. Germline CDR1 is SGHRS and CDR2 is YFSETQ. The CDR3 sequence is CASSFTGGPEQYF. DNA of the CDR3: TGCGCCAGCAGCTTTACCGGGGGGCCCGAGCAGTACTTC.

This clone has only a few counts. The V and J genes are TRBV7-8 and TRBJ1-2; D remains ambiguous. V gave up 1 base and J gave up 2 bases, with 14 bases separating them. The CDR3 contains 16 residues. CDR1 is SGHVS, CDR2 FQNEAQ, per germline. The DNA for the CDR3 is TGTGCCAGCAGCTTAGTGGGTGGACTCATGAACTATGGCTACACCTTC. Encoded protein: CASSLVGGLMNYGYTF. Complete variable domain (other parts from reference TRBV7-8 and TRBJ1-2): GAGVSQSPRYKVAKRGQDVALRCDPISGHVSLFWYQQALGQGPEFLTYFQNEAQLDKSGLPSDRFFAERPEGSVSTLKIQRTQQEDSAVYLCASSLVGGLMNYGYTFGSGTRLTVV.

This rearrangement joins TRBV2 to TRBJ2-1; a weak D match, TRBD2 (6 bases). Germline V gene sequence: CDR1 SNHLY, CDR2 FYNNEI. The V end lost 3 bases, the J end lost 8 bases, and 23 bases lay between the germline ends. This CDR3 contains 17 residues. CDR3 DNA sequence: TGTGCCAGCAGTGAGGCCCTGGGACTCTCAATTCCGGATGAGCAGTTCTTC. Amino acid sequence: CASSEALGLSIPDEQFF.

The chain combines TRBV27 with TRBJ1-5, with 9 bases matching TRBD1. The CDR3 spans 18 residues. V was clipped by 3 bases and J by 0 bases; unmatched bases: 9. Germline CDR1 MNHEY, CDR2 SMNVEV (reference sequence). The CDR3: CASSFVGQGIGSNQPQHF. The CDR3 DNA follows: TGTGCCAGCAGTTTCGTGGGACAGGGAATCGGTAGCAATCAGCCCCAGCATTTT.

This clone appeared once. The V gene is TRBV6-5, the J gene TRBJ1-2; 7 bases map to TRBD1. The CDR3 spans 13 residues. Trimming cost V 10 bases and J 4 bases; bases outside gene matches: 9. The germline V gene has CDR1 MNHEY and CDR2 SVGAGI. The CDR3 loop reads CAIRLTGLYGYTF. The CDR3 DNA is TGTGCCATCCGCTTGACAGGGCTCTATGGCTACACCTTC.

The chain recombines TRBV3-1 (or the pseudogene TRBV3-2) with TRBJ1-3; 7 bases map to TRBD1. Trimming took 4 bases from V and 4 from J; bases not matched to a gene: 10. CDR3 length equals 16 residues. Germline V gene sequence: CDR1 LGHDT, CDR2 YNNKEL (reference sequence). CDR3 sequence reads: CASSPPLNRGGNTIYF. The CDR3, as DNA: TGTGCCAGCAGCCCTCCACTTAACAGGGGCGGAAACACCATATATTTT.

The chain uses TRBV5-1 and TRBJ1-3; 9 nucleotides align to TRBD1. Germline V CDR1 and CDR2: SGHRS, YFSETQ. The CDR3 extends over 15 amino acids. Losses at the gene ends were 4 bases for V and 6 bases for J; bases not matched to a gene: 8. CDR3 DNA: TGCGCCAGCAGCACCCAGCGGGACAGGGAAAACACCATATATTTT. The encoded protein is CASSTQRDRENTIYF.

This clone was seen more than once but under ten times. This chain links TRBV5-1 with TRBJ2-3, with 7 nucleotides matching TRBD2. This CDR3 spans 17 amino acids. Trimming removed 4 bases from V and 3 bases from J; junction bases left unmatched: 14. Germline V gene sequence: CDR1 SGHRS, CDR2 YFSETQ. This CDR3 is CASSRGAAGVKTDTQYF. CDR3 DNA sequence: TGCGCCAGCAGCCGGGGCGCGGCGGGAGTAAAGACAGATACGCAGTATTTT.

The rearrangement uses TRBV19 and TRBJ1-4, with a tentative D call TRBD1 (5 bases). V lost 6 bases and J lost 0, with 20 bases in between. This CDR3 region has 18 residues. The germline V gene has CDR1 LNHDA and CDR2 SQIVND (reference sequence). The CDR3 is CASRSVRGSQTTNEKLFF. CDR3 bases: TGTGCCAGTAGATCCGTCCGGGGGAGCCAGACAACTAATGAAAAACTGTTTTTT. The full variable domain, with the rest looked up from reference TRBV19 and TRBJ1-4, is DGGITQSPKYLFRKEGQNVTLSCEQNLNHDAMYWYRQDPGQGLRLIYYSQIVNDFQKGDIAEGYSVSREKKESFPLTVTSAQKNPTAFYLCASRSVRGSQTTNEKLFFGSGTQLSVL.

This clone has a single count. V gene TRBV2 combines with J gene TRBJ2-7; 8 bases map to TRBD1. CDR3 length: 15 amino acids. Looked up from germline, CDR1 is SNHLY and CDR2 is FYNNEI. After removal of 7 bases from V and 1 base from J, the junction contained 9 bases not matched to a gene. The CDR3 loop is CASNSADRASYEQYF. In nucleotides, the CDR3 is TGTGCCAGCAATTCGGCGGACAGGGCGTCCTACGAGCAGTACTTC.

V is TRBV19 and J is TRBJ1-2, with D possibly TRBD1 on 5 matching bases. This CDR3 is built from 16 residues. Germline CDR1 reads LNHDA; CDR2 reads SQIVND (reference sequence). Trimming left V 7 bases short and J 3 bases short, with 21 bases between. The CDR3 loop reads CASTSVGREGYYGYTF. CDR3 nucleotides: TGTGCCAGTACCTCAGTGGGCAGGGAAGGGTACTATGGCTACACCTTC.

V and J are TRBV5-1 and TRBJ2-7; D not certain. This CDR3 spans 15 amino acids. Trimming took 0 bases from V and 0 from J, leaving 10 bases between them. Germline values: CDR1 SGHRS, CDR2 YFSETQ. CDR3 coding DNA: TGCGCCAGCAGCTTGGTGGCAGGAAGCTCCTACGAGCAGTACTTC. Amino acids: CASSLVAGSSYEQYF.

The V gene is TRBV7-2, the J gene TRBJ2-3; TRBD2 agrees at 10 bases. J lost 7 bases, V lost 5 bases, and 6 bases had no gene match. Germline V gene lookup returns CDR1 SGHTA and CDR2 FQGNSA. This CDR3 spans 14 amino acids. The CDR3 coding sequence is TGTGCCAGCAGCCCCGGGACTAGCGCGTATACGCAGTATTTT. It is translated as CASSPGTSAYTQYF.

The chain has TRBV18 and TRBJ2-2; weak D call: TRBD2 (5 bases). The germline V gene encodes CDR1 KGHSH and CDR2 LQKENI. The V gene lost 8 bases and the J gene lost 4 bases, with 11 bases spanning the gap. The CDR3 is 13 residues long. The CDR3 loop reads CASRLTPTGELFF. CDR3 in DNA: TGTGCCAGCAGACTAACCCCCACCGGGGAGCTGTTTTTT.

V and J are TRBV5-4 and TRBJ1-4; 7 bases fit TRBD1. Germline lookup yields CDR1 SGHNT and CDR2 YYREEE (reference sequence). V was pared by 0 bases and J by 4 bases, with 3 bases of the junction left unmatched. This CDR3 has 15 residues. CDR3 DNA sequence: TGTGCCAGCAGCTTGGCGGGACAGCTTAATGAAAAACTGTTTTTT. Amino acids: CASSLAGQLNEKLFF.

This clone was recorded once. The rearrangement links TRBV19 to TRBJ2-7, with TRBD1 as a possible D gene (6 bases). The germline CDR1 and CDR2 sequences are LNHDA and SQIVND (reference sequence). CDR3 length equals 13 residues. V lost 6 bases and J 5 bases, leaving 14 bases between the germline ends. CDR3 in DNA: TGTGCCAGTAGGGAACAGGGTCTAGACGAGCAGTACTTC. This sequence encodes CASREQGLDEQYF.

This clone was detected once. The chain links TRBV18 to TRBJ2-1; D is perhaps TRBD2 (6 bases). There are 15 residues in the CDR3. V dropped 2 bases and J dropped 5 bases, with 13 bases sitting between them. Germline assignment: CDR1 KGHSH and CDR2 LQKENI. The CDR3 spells CASSPRRDSNNEQFF. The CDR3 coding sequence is TGTGCCAGCTCACCAAGGCGGGACTCAAACAATGAGCAGTTCTTC.

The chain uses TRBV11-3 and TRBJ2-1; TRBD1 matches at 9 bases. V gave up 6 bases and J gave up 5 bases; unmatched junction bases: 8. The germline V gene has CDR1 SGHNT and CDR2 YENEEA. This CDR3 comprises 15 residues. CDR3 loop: CASSSRDRVNNEQFF. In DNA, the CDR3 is TGTGCCAGCAGTAGTAGGGACAGGGTAAACAATGAGCAGTTCTTC. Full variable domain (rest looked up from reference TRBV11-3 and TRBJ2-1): EAGVVQSPRYKIIEKKQPVAFWCNPISGHNTLYWYLQNLGQGPELLIRYENEEAVDDSQLPKDRFSAERLKGVDSTLKIQPAELGDSAVYLCASSSRDRVNNEQFFGPGTRLTVL.

In DNA form, the CDR3 reads TGTGCCAGTAGTAATGCGGGAGGTGGAAACACCATATATTTT. Its translation is CASSNAGGGNTIYF. V usage is TRBV19 and J usage is TRBJ1-3; D not certain. With 4 bases removed from V and 3 bases from J, the gap between germline ends came to 10 bases. The CDR3 runs 14 residues. Germline V gene sequence: CDR1 LNHDA, CDR2 SQIVND (reference sequence).

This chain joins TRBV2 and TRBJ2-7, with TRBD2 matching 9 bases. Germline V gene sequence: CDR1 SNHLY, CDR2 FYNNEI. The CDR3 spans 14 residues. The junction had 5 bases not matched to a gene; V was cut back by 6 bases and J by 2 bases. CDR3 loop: CASRVAGEPYEQYF. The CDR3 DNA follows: TGTGCCAGCAGAGTAGCGGGAGAACCCTACGAGCAGTACTTC.